Below, one T cell receptor beta chain is given with its context. Its antigen is still unknown. The record originates from a study of T cell responses to AZD1222 COVID-19 vaccine. Study at large: Second doses that came at about 4 or about 12 weeks were put together.

This CDR3 has 16 residues. Trimming pared 0 bases from V and 2 bases from J, leaving 12 bases between. Looked up from germline, CDR1 is LNHNV and CDR2 is YYDKDF (reference sequence). The repertoire was sequenced with immunoSEQ multiplex PCR; TCRdb's copy has only in-frame clones and lacks some. The sample lists about 56,000 clones, 70% to 90% occurring once. Study-level findings and limits: White British people made up most donors, females outnumbered males, and clonal diversity was possibly underestimated.

The V gene is TRBV15, the J gene TRBJ2-3; D gene uncertain. This TCR was recovered from an adult in good health. Sequencing used peripheral blood, obtained on day 0 of AZD1222 vaccination. The CDR3 DNA follows: TGTGCCACCAGCAGAGACGAGGCCGGATACACAGATACGCAGTATTTT. Its protein is CATSRDEAGYTDTQYF. Full variable domain (rest looked up from reference TRBV15 and TRBJ2-3): DAMVIQNPRYQVTQFGKPVTLSCSQTLNHNVMYWYQQKSSQAPKLLFHYYDKDFNNEADTPDNFQSRRPNTSFCFLDIRSPGLGDTAMYLCATSRDEAGYTDTQYFGPGTRLTVL.